These 18 T cell receptor beta chains were sequenced from one sample in a study of blood T cell repertoires in COVID-19. This table comes from immunoSEQ multiplex PCR, and its TCRdb copy is limited to in-frame clones, with some not included. The profile shows about 130,000 clones, 70% to 90% of them singletons. Sample: peripheral blood. Receptors were obtained from a woman aged 80 or over with acute or convalescent COVID-19.

The genes are TRBV6-6 and TRBJ2-5; maybe TRBD1 (6 bases). V was clipped by 0 bases and J by 3 bases, with 8 bases between them. From germline, CDR1 is MNHNY and CDR2 SVGAGI (reference sequence). This CDR3 comprises 14 residues. As DNA, the CDR3 is TGTGCCAGCAGTTACTCAAACAGGGAAGAGACCCAGTACTTC. Translated, it gives CASSYSNREETQYF.

The rearrangement links TRBV6-2 or TRBV6-3 to TRBJ2-7, with TRBD1 matching over 9 bases. The CDR3 consists of 14 residues. The V gene's germline CDR1 is MNHEY and CDR2 SVGEGT. V shed 1 base and J 3 bases; nucleotides not matched to a gene: 1. The CDR3 nucleotides read TGTGCCAGCAGTTACTTGACAGGGGGCTACGAGCAGTACTTC. It is translated as CASSYLTGGYEQYF.

The V and J genes are TRBV5-1 and TRBJ2-5; 8 bases agree with TRBD2. This CDR3 comprises 14 residues. Per germline, CDR1 SGHRS and CDR2 YFSETQ. The V and J ends lost 5 bases and 7 bases, in that order; junction bases with no gene match: 10. The CDR3 DNA reads as TGCGCCAGCAGGACAGGAGCGGGAGATGGGACCCAGTACTTC. This encodes CASRTGAGDGTQYF.

This chain uses TRBV6-5 with TRBJ2-7, with a possible D match to TRBD1 (5 bases). CDR3 size: 15 residues. Deletions cut 0 bases from V and 6 bases from J, with 15 bases between. Germline V gives CDR1 MNHEY, CDR2 SVGAGI. The CDR3 is CASSYSMSGRVEQYF. The CDR3 DNA is TGTGCCAGCAGTTACTCTATGTCTGGCAGGGTCGAGCAGTACTTC.

The CDR3 coding sequence is TGTGCCAGCTCACCAAAATGGCCCGGGGAGCTGTTTTTT. Amino acid sequence: CASSPKWPGELFF. The chain carries TRBV18 and TRBJ2-2; no reliable D call. In germline, CDR1 is KGHSH, CDR2 LQKENI. V lost 2 bases to trimming and J lost 6 bases, with 7 bases between them. The CDR3 has 13 amino acids.

V is TRBV10-1 and J is TRBJ1-4; 9 nucleotides align to TRBD1. The CDR3 length is 16 residues. With V trimmed by 0 bases and J by 7 bases, 6 bases remained unmatched. CDR1 and CDR2 from the germline V gene are WNHNN and SYGVQD (reference sequence). This chain's CDR3 is CASSESTGQGVEKLFF. CDR3 bases: TGCGCCAGCAGTGAGTCAACGGGACAGGGTGTTGAAAAACTGTTTTTT.

The V gene is TRBV5-1, the J gene TRBJ2-7, with D perhaps matching TRBD1 (7 bases). Germline values: CDR1 SGHRS, CDR2 YFSETQ. Trimming cost V 4 bases and J 0 bases, with 20 bases left between them. There are 17 residues in the CDR3. This chain's CDR3 is CASSPNPPGGSSYEQYF. Here the CDR3 DNA reads TGCGCCAGCAGCCCCAACCCTCCAGGGGGGAGCTCCTACGAGCAGTACTTC. Filled out from reference TRBV5-1 and TRBJ2-7, the complete variable domain reads KAGVTQTPRYLIKTRGQQVTLSCSPISGHRSVSWYQQTPGQGLQFLFEYFSETQRNKGNFPGRFSGRQFSNSRSEMNVSTLELGDSALYLCASSPNPPGGSSYEQYFGPGTRLTVT.

The rearrangement uses TRBV15 and TRBJ2-5, with a possible D match to TRBD2 (5 bases). V was clipped by 1 base and J by 5 bases, with 11 bases between them. The CDR3 is made up of 14 amino acids. CDR1 is LNHNV and CDR2 is YYDKDF in the germline V gene (reference sequence). The CDR3, as DNA: TGTGCCACCAGCAGAGTTGGGAGAATCGAGACCCAGTACTTC. Translation gives CATSRVGRIETQYF.

V usage is TRBV2 and J usage is TRBJ1-1; D gene unclear. In germline, CDR1 is SNHLY, CDR2 FYNNEI. Trimming took off 7 bases at V and 3 bases at J, with 9 bases between the two ends. CDR3 length equals 12 residues. CDR3: CASTLSDTEAFF. The CDR3 DNA is TGTGCCAGCACCCTTTCGGACACTGAAGCTTTCTTT.

This chain connects TRBV12-2 to TRBJ2-3; the tabulated D call, TRBD1, remains unverified against the DNA. TRBV12-2 is noted as a pseudogene. The CDR3 is 15 residues long. CDR3 residues: CASRLRGRRADTQYF. CDR3 bases: TGTGCAAGTCGCCTAAGGGGGCGCAGGGCAGATACGCAGTATTTT.

This chain joins TRBV3-1 (or the pseudogene TRBV3-2) and TRBJ2-2, with TRBD2 identical over 9 bases. From germline, CDR1 is LGHDT and CDR2 YNNKEL (reference sequence). The CDR3 is made up of 16 amino acids. V lost 4 bases, J lost 6 bases, and 9 bases stayed unmatched. This CDR3 reads CASSLEASGRSGELFF. The CDR3 region has the DNA TGTGCCAGCAGCCTCGAAGCCAGCGGGAGGTCCGGGGAGCTGTTTTTT.

The chain is built from TRBV19 and TRBJ1-4; possibly TRBD1 for D (5 bases). V dropped 2 bases and J dropped 2 bases, with 9 bases sitting between them. In germline, CDR1 is LNHDA, CDR2 SQIVND (reference sequence). This CDR3 is built from 15 residues. CDR3: CASSISGFTNEKLFF. Here the CDR3 DNA reads TGTGCCAGTAGTATATCAGGGTTCACTAATGAAAAACTGTTTTTT.

The rearrangement links TRBV5-1 to TRBJ2-2; D possibly corresponds to TRBD2 (5 bases). Germline assignment: CDR1 SGHRS and CDR2 YFSETQ. The CDR3 covers 14 residues. V gave up 0 bases and J gave up 3 bases, with 6 bases separating them. The CDR3 DNA follows: TGCGCCAGCAGCTTGGGGGAGCACACCGGGGAGCTGTTTTTT. Protein: CASSLGEHTGELFF.

This rearrangement joins TRBV27 to TRBJ1-5; tentative D call: TRBD1 (5 bases). Germline V CDR1 and CDR2: MNHEY, SMNVEV (reference sequence). With 3 bases removed from V and 3 bases from J, the gap between germline ends came to 12 bases. The CDR3 has 15 residues. DNA of the CDR3: TGTGCCAGCAGTTTGGGTGGGGCGGTCAATCAGCCCCAGCATTTT. Its protein product is CASSLGGAVNQPQHF.

The genes are TRBV5-4 and TRBJ2-6; 7 nucleotides match TRBD1. The J segment lost 5 bases and the V segment lost 4 bases, leaving 12 bases of the junction unmatched. Looked up from germline, CDR1 is SGHNT and CDR2 is YYREEE (reference sequence). This CDR3 is 17 amino acids long. The CDR3 sequence is CASSQPLGQARANVLTF. CDR3 DNA: TGTGCCAGCAGCCAACCCCTCGGACAGGCTAGGGCCAACGTCCTGACTTTC.

The chain has TRBV19 and TRBJ1-5, with D maybe TRBD1 (5 bases). From germline, CDR1 is LNHDA and CDR2 SQIVND (reference sequence). Deletions cut 6 bases from V and 3 bases from J, with 6 bases between. This CDR3 is built from 12 residues. The CDR3 nucleotides read TGTGCCAGTAGGGGGCCCAATCAGCCCCAGCATTTT. Translated, it gives CASRGPNQPQHF.

The J gene is TRBJ1-2, the V gene TRBV21-1. TRBV21-1 constitutes a pseudogene. This CDR3 spans 13 amino acids. As DNA, the CDR3 is TGTGCCAGCAGCAAAGGGCGGAACTATGGCTACACCTTC. Residues: CASSKGRNYGYTF.

The rearrangement joins TRBV11-2 to TRBJ2-2; no clear D gene. Germline-derived CDR1 and CDR2 are SGHAT and FQNNGV. This CDR3 comprises 13 residues. Trimming removed 5 bases at V and 6 bases at J, with 10 bases between. The CDR3: CASSPTRSGELFF. DNA for the CDR3: TGTGCCAGCAGCCCCACACGCTCCGGGGAGCTGTTTTTT.